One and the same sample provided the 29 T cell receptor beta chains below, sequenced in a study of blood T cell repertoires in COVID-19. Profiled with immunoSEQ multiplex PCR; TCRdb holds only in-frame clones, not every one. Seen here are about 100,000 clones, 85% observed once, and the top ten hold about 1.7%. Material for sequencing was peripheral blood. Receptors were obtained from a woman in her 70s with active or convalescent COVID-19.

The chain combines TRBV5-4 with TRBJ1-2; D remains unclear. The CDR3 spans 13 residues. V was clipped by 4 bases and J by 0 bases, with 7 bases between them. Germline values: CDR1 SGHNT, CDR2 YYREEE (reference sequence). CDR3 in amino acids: CASSTTANYGYTF. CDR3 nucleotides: TGTGCCAGCAGCACCACAGCTAACTATGGCTACACCTTC. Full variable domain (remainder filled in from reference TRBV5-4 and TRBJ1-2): ETGVTQSPTHLIKTRGQQVTLRCSSQSGHNTVSWYQQALGQGPQFIFQYYREEENGRGNFPPRFSGLQFPNYSSELNVNALELDDSALYLCASSTTANYGYTFGSGTRLTVV.

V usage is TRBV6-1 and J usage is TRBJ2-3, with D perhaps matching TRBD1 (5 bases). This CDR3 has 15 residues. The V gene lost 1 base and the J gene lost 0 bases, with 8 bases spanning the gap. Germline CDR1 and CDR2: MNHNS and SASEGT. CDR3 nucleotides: TGTGCCAGCAGTGAAGGGACACCTAGCACAGATACGCAGTATTTT. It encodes CASSEGTPSTDTQYF.

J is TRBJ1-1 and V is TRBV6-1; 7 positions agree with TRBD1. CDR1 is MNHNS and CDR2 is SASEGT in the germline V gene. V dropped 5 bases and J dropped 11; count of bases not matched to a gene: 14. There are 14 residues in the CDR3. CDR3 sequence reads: CASSLGLRGTEAFF. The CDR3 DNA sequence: TGTGCCAGCAGTTTGGGTTTGAGGGGGACAGAGGCTTTCTTT.

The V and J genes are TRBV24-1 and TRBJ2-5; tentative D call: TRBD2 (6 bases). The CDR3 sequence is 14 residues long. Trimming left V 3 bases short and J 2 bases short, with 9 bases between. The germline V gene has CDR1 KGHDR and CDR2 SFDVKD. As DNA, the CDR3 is TGTGCCACCAGTGATCGGGACTCACAAGAGACCCAGTACTTC. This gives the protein CATSDRDSQETQYF.

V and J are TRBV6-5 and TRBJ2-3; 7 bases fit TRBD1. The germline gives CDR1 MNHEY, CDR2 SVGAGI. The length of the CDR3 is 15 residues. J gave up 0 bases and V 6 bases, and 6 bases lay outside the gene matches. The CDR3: CASSDRALSTDTQYF. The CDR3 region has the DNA TGTGCCAGCAGCGACAGGGCCCTTAGCACAGATACGCAGTATTTT.

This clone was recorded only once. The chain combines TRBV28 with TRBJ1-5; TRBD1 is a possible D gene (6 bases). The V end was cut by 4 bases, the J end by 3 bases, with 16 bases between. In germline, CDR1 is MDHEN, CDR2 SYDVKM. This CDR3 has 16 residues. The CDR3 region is CASSWTRGRPNQPQHF. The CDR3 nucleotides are TGTGCCAGCAGTTGGACCAGGGGACGGCCCAATCAGCCCCAGCATTTT.

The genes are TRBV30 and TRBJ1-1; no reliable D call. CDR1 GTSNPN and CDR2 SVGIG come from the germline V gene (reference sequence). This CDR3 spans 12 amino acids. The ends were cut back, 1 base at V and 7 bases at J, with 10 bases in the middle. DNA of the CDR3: TGTGCCTGGAGTGCCCCCGCAGGTGAAGCTTTCTTT. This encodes CAWSAPAGEAFF.

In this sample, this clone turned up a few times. The CDR3 protein is CASSLVGTGVRETQYF. The CDR3 region has the DNA TGTGCCAGCAGCTTAGTGGGCACAGGGGTACGAGAGACCCAGTACTTC. This chain connects TRBV7-9 to TRBJ2-5, with 7 bases that match TRBD1. V was clipped by 1 base and J by 4 bases; unmatched bases: 9. The CDR3 spans 16 residues. Germline V gene lookup returns CDR1 SEHNR and CDR2 FQNEAQ (reference sequence).

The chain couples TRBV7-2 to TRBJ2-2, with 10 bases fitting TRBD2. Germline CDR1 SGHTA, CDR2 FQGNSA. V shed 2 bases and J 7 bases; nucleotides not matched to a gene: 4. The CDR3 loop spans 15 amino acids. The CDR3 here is CASSLRGLANGELFF. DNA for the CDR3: TGTGCCAGCAGCTTACGGGGACTAGCGAACGGGGAGCTGTTTTTT.

The CDR3 here is CASSYDRDRRNTIYF. Written as DNA, the CDR3 is TGTGCCAGCAGTTACGATCGGGACAGACGAAACACCATATATTTT. The genes are TRBV6-5 and TRBJ1-3, with TRBD1 matching over 7 bases. With V trimmed by 2 bases and J by 5 bases, 6 bases remained unmatched. CDR1 MNHEY and CDR2 SVGAGI come from the germline V gene. The CDR3 totals 15 residues.

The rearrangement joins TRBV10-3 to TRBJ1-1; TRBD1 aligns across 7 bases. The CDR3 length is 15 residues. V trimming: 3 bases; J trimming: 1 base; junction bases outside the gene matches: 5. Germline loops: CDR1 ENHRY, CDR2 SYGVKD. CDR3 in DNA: TGTGCCATCAGTGACACCAGGACAGGGAACACTGAAGCTTTCTTT. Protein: CAISDTRTGNTEAFF.

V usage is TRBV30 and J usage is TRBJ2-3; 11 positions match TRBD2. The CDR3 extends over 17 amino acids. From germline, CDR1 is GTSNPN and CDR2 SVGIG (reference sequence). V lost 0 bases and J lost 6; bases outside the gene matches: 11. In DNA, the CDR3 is TGTGCCTGGAGTGTACTCCCAGCTAGCGGGGGGCCCGATACGCAGTATTTT. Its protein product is CAWSVLPASGGPDTQYF.

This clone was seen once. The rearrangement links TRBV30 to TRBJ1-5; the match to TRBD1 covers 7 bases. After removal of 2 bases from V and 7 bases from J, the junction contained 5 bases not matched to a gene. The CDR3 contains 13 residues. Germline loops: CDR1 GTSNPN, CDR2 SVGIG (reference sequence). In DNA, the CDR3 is TGTGCCTGGAGTTCCTCGGACAGGCAGCCCCAGCATTTT. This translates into CAWSSSDRQPQHF.

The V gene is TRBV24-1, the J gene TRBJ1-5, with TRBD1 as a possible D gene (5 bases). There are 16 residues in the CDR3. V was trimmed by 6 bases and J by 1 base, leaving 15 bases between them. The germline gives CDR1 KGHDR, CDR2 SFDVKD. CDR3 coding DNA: TGTGCCACCAGTTTAGGCGGGACCCCCAGCAATCAGCCCCAGCATTTT. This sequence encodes CATSLGGTPSNQPQHF.

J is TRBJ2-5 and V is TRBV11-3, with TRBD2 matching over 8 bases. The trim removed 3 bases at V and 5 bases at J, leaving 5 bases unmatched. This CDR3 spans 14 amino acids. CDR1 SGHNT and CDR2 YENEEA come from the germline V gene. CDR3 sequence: CASSFLSGSETQYF. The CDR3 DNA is TGTGCCAGCAGCTTCCTGAGCGGGAGTGAGACCCAGTACTTC.

The CDR3 sequence: CASSGQKRNTEAFF. CDR3 in DNA: TGTGCCAGCAGCGGACAGAAGCGGAACACTGAAGCTTTCTTT. V usage is TRBV7-8 and J usage is TRBJ1-1; D possibly corresponds to TRBD1 (6 bases). Trimming cost V 5 bases and J 1 base, with 11 bases left between them. CDR1 is SGHVS and CDR2 is FQNEAQ in the germline V gene. CDR3 length: 14 amino acids.

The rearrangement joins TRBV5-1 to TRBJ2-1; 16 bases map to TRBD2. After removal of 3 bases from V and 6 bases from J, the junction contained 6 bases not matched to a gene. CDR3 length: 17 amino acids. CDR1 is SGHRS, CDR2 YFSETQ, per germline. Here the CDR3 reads CASSSPGLAGGSNEQFF. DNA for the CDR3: TGCGCCAGCAGCTCACCGGGACTAGCGGGGGGGTCCAATGAGCAGTTCTTC. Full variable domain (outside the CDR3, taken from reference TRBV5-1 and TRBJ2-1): KAGVTQTPRYLIKTRGQQVTLSCSPISGHRSVSWYQQTPGQGLQFLFEYFSETQRNKGNFPGRFSGRQFSNSRSEMNVSTLELGDSALYLCASSSPGLAGGSNEQFFGPGTRLTVL.

The chain's CDR3 is CASSSPGTQYEQYF. The DNA of the CDR3 is TGTGCCAGCAGCTCTCCCGGGACTCAATACGAGCAGTACTTC. The V call is TRBV28, the J call TRBJ2-7, with a tentative D call TRBD2 (6 bases). The CDR3 consists of 14 residues. The ends were cut back, 6 bases at V and 4 bases at J, with 16 bases in the middle. Germline-derived CDR1 and CDR2 are MDHEN and SYDVKM.

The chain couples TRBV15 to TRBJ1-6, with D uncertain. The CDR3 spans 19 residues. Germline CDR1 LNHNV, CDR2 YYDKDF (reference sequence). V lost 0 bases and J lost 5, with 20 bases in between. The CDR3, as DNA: TGTGCCACCAGCAGAGATCTTTATAATCGCGGTGGAGATAATTCACCCCTCCACTTT. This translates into CATSRDLYNRGGDNSPLHF.

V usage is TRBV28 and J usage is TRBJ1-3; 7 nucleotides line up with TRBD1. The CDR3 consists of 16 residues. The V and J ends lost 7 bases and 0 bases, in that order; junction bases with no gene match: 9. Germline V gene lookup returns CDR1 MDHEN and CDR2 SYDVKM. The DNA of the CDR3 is TGTGCCAGCATCCGAATAGGGGGCATCTCTGGAAACACCATATATTTT. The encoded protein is CASIRIGGISGNTIYF. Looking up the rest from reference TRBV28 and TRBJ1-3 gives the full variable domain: DVKVTQSSRYLVKRTGEKVFLECVQDMDHENMFWYRQDPGLGLRLIYFSYDVKMKEKGDIPEGYSVSREKKERFSLILESASTNQTSMYLCASIRIGGISGNTIYFGEGSWLTVV.

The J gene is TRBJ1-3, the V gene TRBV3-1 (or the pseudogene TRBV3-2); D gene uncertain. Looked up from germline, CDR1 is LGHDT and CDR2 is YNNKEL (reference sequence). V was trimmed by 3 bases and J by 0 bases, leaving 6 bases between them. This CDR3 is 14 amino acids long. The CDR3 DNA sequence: TGTGCCAGCAGCCACCGTAGCTCTGGAAACACCATATATTTT. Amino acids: CASSHRSSGNTIYF.

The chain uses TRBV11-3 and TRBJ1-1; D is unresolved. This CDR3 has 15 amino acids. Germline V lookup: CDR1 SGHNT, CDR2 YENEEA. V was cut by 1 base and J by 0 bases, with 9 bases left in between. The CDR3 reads CASSLARLLNTEAFF. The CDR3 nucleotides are TGTGCCAGCAGCTTAGCGCGGCTATTGAACACTGAAGCTTTCTTT. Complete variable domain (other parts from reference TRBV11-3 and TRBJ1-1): EAGVVQSPRYKIIEKKQPVAFWCNPISGHNTLYWYLQNLGQGPELLIRYENEEAVDDSQLPKDRFSAERLKGVDSTLKIQPAELGDSAVYLCASSLARLLNTEAFFGQGTRLTVV.

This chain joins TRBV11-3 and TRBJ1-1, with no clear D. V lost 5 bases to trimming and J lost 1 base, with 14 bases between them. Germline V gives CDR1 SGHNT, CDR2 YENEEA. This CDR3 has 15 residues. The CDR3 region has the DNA TGTGCCAGCAGCGGTGGGCCTGGAGGGAACACTGAAGCTTTCTTT. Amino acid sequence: CASSGGPGGNTEAFF.

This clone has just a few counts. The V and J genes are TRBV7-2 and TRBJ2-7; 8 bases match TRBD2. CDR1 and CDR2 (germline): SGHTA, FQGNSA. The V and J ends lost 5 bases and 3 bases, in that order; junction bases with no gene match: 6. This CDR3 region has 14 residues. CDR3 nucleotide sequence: TGTGCCAGCAGCGAAGCGGGGGCTCACTACGAGCAGTACTTC. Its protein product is CASSEAGAHYEQYF.

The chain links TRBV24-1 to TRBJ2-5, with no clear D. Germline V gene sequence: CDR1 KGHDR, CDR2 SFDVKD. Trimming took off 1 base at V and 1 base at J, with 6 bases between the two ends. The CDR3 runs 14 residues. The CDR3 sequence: CATSDFNSQETQYF. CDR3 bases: TGTGCCACCAGTGATTTTAACTCCCAAGAGACCCAGTACTTC.

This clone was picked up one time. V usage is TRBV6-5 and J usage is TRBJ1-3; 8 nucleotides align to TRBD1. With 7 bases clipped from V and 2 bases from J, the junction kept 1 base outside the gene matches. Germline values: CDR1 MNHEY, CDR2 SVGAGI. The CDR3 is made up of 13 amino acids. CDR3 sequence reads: CASKQGAGNTIYF. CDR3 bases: TGTGCCAGCAAACAGGGGGCTGGAAACACCATATATTTT.

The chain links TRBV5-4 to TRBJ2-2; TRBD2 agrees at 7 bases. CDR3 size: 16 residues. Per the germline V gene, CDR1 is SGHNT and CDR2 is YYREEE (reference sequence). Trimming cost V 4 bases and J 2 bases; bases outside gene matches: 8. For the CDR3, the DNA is TGTGCCAGCAGCCCTTTGGCGGGGGTCAACACCGGGGAGCTGTTTTTT. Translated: CASSPLAGVNTGELFF.

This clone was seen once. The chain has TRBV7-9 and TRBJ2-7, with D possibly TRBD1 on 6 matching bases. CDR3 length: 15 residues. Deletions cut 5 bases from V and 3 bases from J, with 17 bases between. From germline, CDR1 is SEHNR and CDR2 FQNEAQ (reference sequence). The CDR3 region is CASSPRGGASYEQYF. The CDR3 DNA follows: TGTGCCAGCAGCCCCAGGGGTGGCGCCAGCTACGAGCAGTACTTC.

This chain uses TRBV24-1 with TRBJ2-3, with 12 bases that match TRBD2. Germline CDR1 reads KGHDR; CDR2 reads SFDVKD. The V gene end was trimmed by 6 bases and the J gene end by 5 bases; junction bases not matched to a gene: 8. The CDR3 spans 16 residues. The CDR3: CATSQWTSGTIDTQYF. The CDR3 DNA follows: TGTGCCACCAGTCAATGGACTAGCGGGACGATAGATACGCAGTATTTT.